One sample yielded the 23 T cell receptor beta chains listed below, sequenced in a study of shared clonotypes between healthy human individuals (dated by TCRdb to the early 2020s). CD8 naive samples were CD45RO-negative cells positively selected for CCR7, giving a CD45RA+CCR7+ population that excluded TemRA cells. Receptors were amplified or captured by the immunoSEQ multiplex PCR assay. TCRdb mirrors the immuneACCESS table, restricted to in-frame sequences. Some clones are absent from its copies; in checked studies, under half trace to an unresolved V gene, and the reason for the others is unknown. The sample table contains about 2.1 million clones; only one count was recorded for roughly 91% of them. Together, the top ten hold around 1.7% of the sample. Sequencing was performed on naive CD8+ T cells from PBMCs. The cell subset or site label of this sample denotes: CD45RA+CCR7+. The receptors were gathered from a man younger than 35 in good health. Some clones in this sample may be carry-over from other donors' samples.

This clone was seen a handful of times. The J gene is TRBJ1-5, the V gene TRBV19; 10 positions agree with TRBD1. The CDR3 contains 16 residues. Germline V gene sequence: CDR1 LNHDA, CDR2 SQIVND (reference sequence). V dropped 4 bases and J dropped 2; count of bases not matched to a gene: 5. CDR3 amino acids: CASSNRDRGRNQPQHF. CDR3 nucleotides: TGTGCCAGTAGTAACCGGGACAGGGGACGCAATCAGCCCCAGCATTTT.

This clone was counted only a few times. The chain recombines TRBV4-1 with TRBJ1-1, with D possibly matching TRBD1 (6 bases). The CDR3 is 16 amino acids. CDR1 MGHRA and CDR2 YSYEKL come from the germline V gene. V was cut by 4 bases and J by 0 bases, with 15 bases left in between. CDR3 residues: CASSPTIGQLNTEAFF. The DNA of the CDR3 is TGCGCCAGCAGCCCAACAATCGGACAGCTGAACACTGAAGCTTTCTTT.

The chain uses TRBV14 and TRBJ2-5; TRBD1 matches at 8 bases. The CDR3 has 17 residues. V lost 0 bases, J lost 5 bases, and 11 bases stayed unmatched. The germline V gene encodes CDR1 SGHDN and CDR2 FVKESK. The CDR3 DNA follows: TGTGCCAGCAGCCAAGATCTACCCTGGACAGGGCGCGAGACCCAGTACTTC. It specifies CASSQDLPWTGRETQYF.

The V call is TRBV18, the J call TRBJ2-4; D unresolved. The V end was cut by 6 bases, the J end by 6 bases, with 15 bases between. The germline gives CDR1 KGHSH, CDR2 LQKENI. The length of the CDR3 is 14 residues. The CDR3: CASSLPAQSNIQYF. CDR3 coding DNA: TGTGCCAGCTCCCTCCCGGCACAGTCAAACATTCAGTACTTC.

CDR3 protein: CASSSRRAFYEQYF. DNA of the CDR3: TGTGCCAGCAGTTCACGGCGGGCCTTCTACGAGCAGTACTTC. The V and J genes are TRBV27 and TRBJ2-7, with D maybe TRBD2 (5 bases). The V end lost 4 bases, the J end lost 3 bases, and 13 bases lay between the germline ends. Germline V gene sequence: CDR1 MNHEY, CDR2 SMNVEV (reference sequence). This CDR3 is built from 14 residues.

Regarding this clone: Different DNA sequences within this sample yield the same CDR3. J is TRBJ1-1 and V is TRBV27; no firm D call. Germline CDR1 and CDR2: MNHEY and SMNVEV (reference sequence). CDR3 length: 14 residues. Trimming shortened V by 0 bases and J by 4 bases, and 9 bases separated the two germline ends. CDR3 DNA: TGTGCCAGCAGTTTATCACGGGGAGGCACTGAAGCTTTCTTT. It translates to CASSLSRGGTEAFF.

The chain combines TRBV27 with TRBJ1-2, with 10 nucleotides matching TRBD1. The V gene's germline CDR1 is MNHEY and CDR2 SMNVEV (reference sequence). The CDR3 is 15 amino acids. V trimming: 7 bases; J trimming: 3 bases; junction bases outside the gene matches: 8. Here the CDR3 reads CASTLSGTGDYGYTF. The CDR3 DNA reads as TGTGCCAGCACCCTATCCGGGACAGGGGACTATGGCTACACCTTC.

This clone was counted once. The chain joins TRBV7-8 to TRBJ2-1; 9 nucleotides match TRBD2. There are 17 residues in the CDR3. CDR1 is SGHVS, CDR2 FQNEAQ, per germline. Trimming at V came to 2 bases and at J to 1 base, leaving 6 bases not matched to a gene. The CDR3 nucleotides read TGTGCCAGCAGCTTACCTATTAGCGGGAGTTCCTACAATGAGCAGTTCTTC. Protein sequence: CASSLPISGSSYNEQFF.

This chain joins TRBV19 and TRBJ2-7; no definite D call. The V gene's germline CDR1 is LNHDA and CDR2 SQIVND (reference sequence). The CDR3 is 16 amino acids. Trimming removed 5 bases at V and 0 bases at J, with 17 bases between. CDR3 amino acids: CASSGSSGPNSYEQYF. DNA of the CDR3: TGTGCCAGTAGTGGCTCCTCGGGTCCCAACTCCTACGAGCAGTACTTC.

The genes are TRBV7-2 and TRBJ1-2, with 9 bases that match TRBD1. The ends lost 5 bases at V and 4 bases at J; junction bases unmatched: 5. The CDR3 has 14 residues. Looked up from germline, CDR1 is SGHTA and CDR2 is FQGNSA. CDR3 region: CASSPGQGRYGYTF. For the CDR3, the DNA is TGTGCCAGCAGCCCTGGACAGGGGCGCTATGGCTACACCTTC.

Regarding this clone: The same CDR3 can be traced to other DNA sequences in this sample. V and J are TRBV30 and TRBJ2-7; TRBD1 agrees at 7 bases. This CDR3 has 12 residues. Per the germline V gene, CDR1 is GTSNPN and CDR2 is SVGIG (reference sequence). Losses at the gene ends were 7 bases for V and 2 bases for J; bases not matched to a gene: 5. The DNA for the CDR3 is TGTGCCTCGGGGCAGGGGGCCTACGAGCAGTACTTC. Protein product: CASGQGAYEQYF.

The chain employs TRBV28 and TRBJ2-2; D remains unclear. Per the germline V gene, CDR1 is MDHEN and CDR2 is SYDVKM. Trimming shortened V by 2 bases and J by 1 base, and 11 bases separated the two germline ends. This CDR3 is built from 16 residues. The CDR3 here is CASSLGLSENTGELFF. The CDR3 nucleotides read TGTGCCAGCAGTTTAGGTTTATCGGAGAACACCGGGGAGCTGTTTTTT. The variable domain in full, completed from reference TRBV28 and TRBJ2-2, reads DVKVTQSSRYLVKRTGEKVFLECVQDMDHENMFWYRQDPGLGLRLIYFSYDVKMKEKGDIPEGYSVSREKKERFSLILESASTNQTSMYLCASSLGLSENTGELFFGEGSRLTVL.

The rearrangement joins TRBV28 to TRBJ2-3; D unresolved. Trimming stripped 8 bases from V and 0 bases from J, with 15 bases between. The CDR3 sequence is 15 residues long. Germline V lookup: CDR1 MDHEN, CDR2 SYDVKM. The DNA of the CDR3 is TGTGCCAGCTTAAGACGGAGCACTAGCACAGATACGCAGTATTTT. Its translation is CASLRRSTSTDTQYF.

The V call is TRBV15, the J call TRBJ1-5; maybe TRBD1 (5 bases). Germline V lookup: CDR1 LNHNV, CDR2 YYDKDF (reference sequence). The CDR3 covers 16 residues. Trimming pared 5 bases from V and 5 bases from J, leaving 19 bases between. As DNA, the CDR3 is TGTGCCACCAGCGGTACCCGGGACCCCGGGTATCAGCCCCAGCATTTT. Translating it yields CATSGTRDPGYQPQHF.

J is TRBJ2-5 and V is TRBV7-7; D remains ambiguous. The CDR3 spans 15 residues. V lost 1 base, J lost 5 bases, and 14 bases lay in between. CDR1 and CDR2 (germline): SSHAT, FNYEAQ (reference sequence). CDR3 loop: CASSLVGSPRETQYF. In DNA, the CDR3 is TGTGCCAGCAGCTTAGTGGGCAGCCCCCGGGAGACCCAGTACTTC.

The genes are TRBV6-5 and TRBJ2-3; no clear D. Trimming left V 4 bases short and J 3 bases short, with 8 bases between. Germline CDR1 and CDR2: MNHEY and SVGAGI. This CDR3 spans 13 amino acids. The CDR3 bases are TGTGCCAGCAGTTTAAGTGTTACAGATACGCAGTATTTT. Its translation is CASSLSVTDTQYF.

The rearrangement links TRBV7-6 to TRBJ2-2; D remains unclear. Germline CDR1 reads SGHVS; CDR2 reads FNYEAQ. The CDR3 consists of 15 residues. The germline V and J ends were trimmed by 1 base and 8 bases, with 14 bases remaining between them. The CDR3 DNA reads as TGTGCCAGCAGCTTAGGTCTACCCTTTAGGGGGGAGCTGTTTTTT. Translating gives CASSLGLPFRGELFF.

This clone was observed a single time. Within the sample, other DNA sequences also encode this same CDR3. The chain's CDR3 is CASSVGGAGTEAFF. CDR3 bases: TGTGCCAGCAGCGTAGGGGGGGCGGGCACTGAAGCTTTCTTT. V usage is TRBV9 and J usage is TRBJ1-1; possibly TRBD1 for D (6 bases). This CDR3 region has 14 residues. Germline V gene lookup returns CDR1 SGDLS and CDR2 YYNGEE. The V end was cut by 0 bases, the J end by 4 bases, with 10 bases between.

V usage is TRBV27 and J usage is TRBJ2-1, with 9 bases lining up with TRBD2. Trimming took 8 bases from V and 10 from J; bases not matched to a gene: 12. The CDR3 is 14 residues long. Germline values: CDR1 MNHEY, CDR2 SMNVEV (reference sequence). In DNA, the CDR3 is TGTGCCAGCCAAACTATAGCGGGAGTCTCCGAGCAGTTCTTC. Translation gives CASQTIAGVSEQFF.

The rearrangement joins TRBV6-5 to TRBJ2-1; D gene unclear. Trimming pared 2 bases from V and 3 bases from J, leaving 8 bases between. Germline V lookup: CDR1 MNHEY, CDR2 SVGAGI. The CDR3 is made up of 14 amino acids. CDR3 amino acids: CASSYQGRYNEQFF. CDR3 sequence (DNA): TGTGCCAGCAGTTACCAAGGGCGCTACAATGAGCAGTTCTTC.

The CDR3 nucleotides read TGCAGCGTTGAACTGGGGTACTATGGCTACACCTTC. Encoded protein: CSVELGYYGYTF. The rearrangement uses TRBV29-1 and TRBJ1-2; D not resolved. The CDR3 runs to 12 residues. Trimming removed 2 bases at V and 3 bases at J, with 7 bases between. Germline assignment: CDR1 SQVTM and CDR2 ANQGSEA.

J is TRBJ2-5 and V is TRBV5-1; 9 bases line up with TRBD2. CDR1 SGHRS and CDR2 YFSETQ come from the germline V gene. V trimming: 3 bases; J trimming: 5 bases; junction bases outside the gene matches: 17. The CDR3 contains 18 residues. The DNA of the CDR3 is TGCGCCAGCAGCTGGGGGGTAATAGCGGGAGCCCCAGGGGAGACCCAGTACTTC. Protein sequence: CASSWGVIAGAPGETQYF. Complete variable domain (other parts from reference TRBV5-1 and TRBJ2-5): KAGVTQTPRYLIKTRGQQVTLSCSPISGHRSVSWYQQTPGQGLQFLFEYFSETQRNKGNFPGRFSGRQFSNSRSEMNVSTLELGDSALYLCASSWGVIAGAPGETQYFGPGTRLLVL.

Only a few counts were recorded for this clone. The chain uses TRBV9 and TRBJ1-1, with a possible D match to TRBD1 (5 bases). The CDR3 extends over 14 amino acids. Germline V gene data show CDR1 as SGDLS and CDR2 as YYNGEE. V lost 3 bases to trimming and J lost 0 bases, with 9 bases between them. The CDR3 loop is CASSAAGVNTEAFF. The CDR3 DNA reads as TGTGCCAGCAGCGCCGCGGGGGTGAACACTGAAGCTTTCTTT.